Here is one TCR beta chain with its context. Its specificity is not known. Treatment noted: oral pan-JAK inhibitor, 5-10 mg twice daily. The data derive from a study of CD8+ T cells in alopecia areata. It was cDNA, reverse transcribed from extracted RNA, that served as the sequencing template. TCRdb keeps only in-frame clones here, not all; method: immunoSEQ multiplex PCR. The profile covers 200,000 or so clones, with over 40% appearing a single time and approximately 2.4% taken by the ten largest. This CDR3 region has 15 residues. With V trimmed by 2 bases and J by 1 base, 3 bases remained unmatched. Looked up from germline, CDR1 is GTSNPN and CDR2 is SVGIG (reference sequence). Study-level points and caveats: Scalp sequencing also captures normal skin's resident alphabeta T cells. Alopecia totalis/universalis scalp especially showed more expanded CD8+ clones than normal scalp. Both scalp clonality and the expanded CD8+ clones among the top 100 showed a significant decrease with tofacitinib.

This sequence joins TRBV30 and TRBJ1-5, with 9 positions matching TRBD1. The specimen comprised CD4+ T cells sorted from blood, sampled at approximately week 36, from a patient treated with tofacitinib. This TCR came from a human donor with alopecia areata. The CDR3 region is CAWSTGQGSNQPQHF. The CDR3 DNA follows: TGTGCCTGGAGTACGGGACAGGGAAGCAATCAGCCCCAGCATTTT. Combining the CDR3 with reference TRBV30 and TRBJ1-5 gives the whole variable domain SQTIHQWPATLVQPVGSPLSLECTVEGTSNPNLYWYRQAAGRGLQLLFYSVGIGQISSEVPQNLSASRPQDRQFILSSKKLLLSDSGFYLCAWSTGQGSNQPQHFGDGTRLSIL.